The 12 T cell receptor beta chains presented below share a single source sample, sequenced in a study of cytomegalovirus exposure and HLA in healthy donors. Both 60 Vbeta primers and 13 Jbeta primers went into the PCR. Using immunoSEQ multiplex PCR, the repertoire was profiled, and TCRdb retains in-frame clones only, with some absent. The profile shows under 200,000 clones, roughly 84% of them singletons. Sequenced: PBMCs. All receptors come from a man in his fifties or sixties in good health and CMV-seropositive.

The J gene is TRBJ1-2, the V gene TRBV11-3; 7 bases fit TRBD1. Germline V lookup: CDR1 SGHNT, CDR2 YENEEA. Germline trimming cut 4 bases from V and 0 bases from J; bases unmatched to any gene: 8. The CDR3 has 16 amino acids. The CDR3 DNA reads TGTGCCAGCAGCTACCGGGACAGTGGGCCTAACTATGGCTACACCTTC. Translated: CASSYRDSGPNYGYTF.

This chain links TRBV7-2 with TRBJ1-5, with 7 bases aligning to TRBD1. Trimming removed 1 base from V and 7 bases from J; junction bases left unmatched: 4. The CDR3 contains 14 residues. The germline V gene has CDR1 SGHTA and CDR2 FQGNSA. CDR3 DNA sequence: TGTGCCAGCAGCTTAGAAGCCAGGGGGCAGCCCCAGCATTTT. Translation: CASSLEARGQPQHF.

V and J are TRBV11-2 and TRBJ2-7; D unclear. The germline V gene has CDR1 SGHAT and CDR2 FQNNGV. V was clipped by 2 bases and J by 5 bases, with 13 bases between them. The CDR3 has 14 residues. The CDR3 region is CASSLNSLSHEQYF. The DNA of the CDR3 is TGTGCCAGCAGCTTAAACTCGCTGTCCCACGAGCAGTACTTC. Variable domain in full (rest from reference TRBV11-2 and TRBJ2-7): EAGVAQSPRYKIIEKRQSVAFWCNPISGHATLYWYQQILGQGPKLLIQFQNNGVVDDSQLPKDRFSAERLKGVDSTLKIQPAKLEDSAVYLCASSLNSLSHEQYFGPGTRLTVT.

CDR3 loop: CASSHARPGVNEQFF. CDR3 sequence (DNA): TGTGCCAGCAGCCATGCCAGGCCGGGGGTAAATGAGCAGTTCTTC. The chain links TRBV6-6 to TRBJ2-1, with D possibly being TRBD2 (6 bases). From germline, CDR1 is MNHNY and CDR2 SVGAGI (reference sequence). The V and J ends lost 6 bases and 7 bases respectively, with 19 bases between them. CDR3 length equals 15 residues.

V and J are TRBV9 and TRBJ2-1; D may be TRBD1 (5 bases). The CDR3 loop spans 15 amino acids. V lost 3 bases and J lost 7, with 17 bases in between. Germline V gene lookup returns CDR1 SGDLS and CDR2 YYNGEE. The CDR3 sequence is CASSAGREVGNEQFF. The CDR3 DNA follows: TGTGCCAGCAGCGCTGGCAGGGAAGTCGGGAATGAGCAGTTCTTC.

This clone has a handful of counts. The chain recombines TRBV9 with TRBJ2-7; TRBD1 matches 10 bases. Unmatched junction bases numbered 6, after V lost 4 bases and J lost 5 bases. CDR1 is SGDLS, CDR2 YYNGEE, per germline. CDR3 length equals 14 residues. CDR3 sequence (DNA): TGTGCCAGCAGCTTGGGGACAGGGGTCGACGAGCAGTACTTC. It yields the protein CASSLGTGVDEQYF.

The chain is built from TRBV21-1 and TRBJ2-3; the DNA was not used to check the table's D call, TRBD1. TRBV21-1 is a known pseudogene. The CDR3 extends over 14 amino acids. This chain's CDR3 is CASPTQGCTDTQYF. CDR3 bases: TGTGCCAGCCCTACTCAGGGCTGCACAGATACGCAGTATTTT.

The chain has TRBV9 and TRBJ1-3; 7 nucleotides align to TRBD1. This CDR3 is built from 15 residues. Losses at the gene ends were 4 bases for V and 0 bases for J; bases not matched to a gene: 4. In germline, CDR1 is SGDLS, CDR2 YYNGEE. DNA of the CDR3: TGTGCCAGCAGCCCAGGGGACAGCTCTGGAAACACCATATATTTT. As protein: CASSPGDSSGNTIYF.

The chain combines TRBV18 with TRBJ1-2; TRBD1 matches 12 bases. V shed 3 bases and J 5 bases; nucleotides not matched to a gene: 4. This CDR3 has 15 amino acids. CDR1 and CDR2 (germline): KGHSH, LQKENI. The chain's CDR3 is CASSPGTGGAYGYTF. Written as DNA, the CDR3 is TGTGCCAGCTCACCCGGGACAGGGGGCGCATATGGCTACACCTTC.

On this clone: Other nucleotide sequences in the sample specify the same CDR3. The chain recombines TRBV11-3 with TRBJ1-3; the match to TRBD1 covers 8 bases. The CDR3 has 15 amino acids. Looked up from germline, CDR1 is SGHNT and CDR2 is YENEEA. With V trimmed by 5 bases and J by 2 bases, 5 bases remained unmatched. CDR3 protein: CASSPGQGPGNTIYF. CDR3 in DNA: TGTGCCAGCAGCCCCGGACAGGGACCTGGAAACACCATATATTTT.

V gene TRBV15 combines with J gene TRBJ2-7, with D unresolved. V was trimmed by 0 bases and J by 5 bases, leaving 14 bases between them. The germline CDR1 and CDR2 sequences are LNHNV and YYDKDF (reference sequence). The CDR3 sequence is 15 residues long. The CDR3 reads CATSREPLEVNEQYF. For the CDR3, the DNA is TGTGCCACCAGCAGAGAACCCCTAGAAGTCAACGAGCAGTACTTC.

The chain has TRBV19 and TRBJ1-4; 7 bases are shared with TRBD1. This CDR3 contains 15 residues. CDR1 is LNHDA and CDR2 is SQIVND in the germline V gene (reference sequence). Losses at the gene ends were 4 bases for V and 6 bases for J; bases not matched to a gene: 8. CDR3 residues: CASSNRQGGDEKLFF. For the CDR3, the DNA is TGTGCCAGTAGTAACCGACAGGGTGGGGATGAAAAACTGTTTTTT.